The 32 T cell receptor beta chains below all came from one sample that was sequenced in a study of vaccination and CD4 T cells after COVID-19. Time point denoted: late sampling 161 to 241 days after vaccination in a few convalescent patients. Treatment denoted: roughly nine-day PBMC culture with coronavirus spike peptide pools or control peptides (ViraFEST assay). Sequenced with the Oncomine TCR Beta short-read assay was DNA taken from cultured CD4+ T cells. TCRdb ran MiXCR on the PCR reads and lists one entry per CDR3 protein. The profile covers tens of thousands of distinct CDR3 sequences, with 35% appearing a single time and under 10% taken by the ten largest. Antigens of these TCRs are unknown. Material: CD4+ T cells from blood, cultured in vitro, obtained about 7 months after SARS-CoV-2 vaccination. The receptor set was obtained from a human donor who had recovered from COVID-19.

This clonotype has only a few counts. The chain carries TRBV28 and TRBJ2-1; the D is unclear. V lost 5 bases, J lost 6 bases, and 17 bases lay in between. Germline CDR1 MDHEN, CDR2 SYDVKM. The CDR3 runs 15 residues. The CDR3 region is CASSPPTDPTNEQFF. Here the CDR3 DNA reads TGTGCCAGCAGTCCCCCCACGGATCCGACCAATGAGCAGTTCTTC.

This clonotype was picked up one time. The genes are TRBV28 and TRBJ1-1, with a weak D call TRBD1 (5 bases). This CDR3 has 15 amino acids. Trimming left V 7 bases short and J 0 bases short, with 15 bases between. CDR1 is MDHEN, CDR2 SYDVKM, per germline. The CDR3 DNA follows: TGTGCCAGCAAGTCGTGGGGCGAGGTGAACACTGAAGCTTTCTTT. It yields the protein CASKSWGEVNTEAFF. Combining the CDR3 with reference TRBV28 and TRBJ1-1 gives the whole variable domain DVKVTQSSRYLVKRTGEKVFLECVQDMDHENMFWYRQDPGLGLRLIYFSYDVKMKEKGDIPEGYSVSREKKERFSLILESASTNQTSMYLCASKSWGEVNTEAFFGQGTRLTVV.

This chain connects TRBV20-1 to TRBJ2-7; TRBD2 matches 7 bases. The CDR3 totals 13 residues. The V segment lost 6 bases and the J segment 5 bases; nucleotides outside the gene matches: 10. CDR1 is DFQATT and CDR2 is SNEGSKA in the germline V gene (reference sequence). The CDR3, as DNA: TGCAGTGCCTCAAGCTGGGGACTAAACGAGCAGTACTTC. Translated, it gives CSASSWGLNEQYF.

J is TRBJ2-5 and V is TRBV25-1; no reliable D call. The CDR3 is 13 amino acids. Trimming took 1 base from V and 7 from J, leaving 10 bases between them. Germline V gene sequence: CDR1 MGHDK, CDR2 SYGVNS. The CDR3 DNA follows: TGTGCCAGCAGTGAATTTGAATATGGGACCCAGTACTTC. Translating it yields CASSEFEYGTQYF. Full variable domain (missing parts from reference TRBV25-1 and TRBJ2-5): EADIYQTPRYLVIGTGKKITLECSQTMGHDKMYWYQQDPGMELHLIHYSYGVNSTEKGDLSSESTVSRIRTEHFPLTLESARPSHTSQYLCASSEFEYGTQYFGPGTRLLVL.

The rearrangement uses TRBV24-1 and TRBJ2-2, with unresolved D. CDR3 length: 15 residues. Germline V CDR1 and CDR2: KGHDR, SFDVKD. V gave up 3 bases and J gave up 4 bases, with 11 bases separating them. The CDR3 reads CATSDPDRATGELFF. Here the CDR3 DNA reads TGTGCCACCAGTGATCCGGACCGGGCCACCGGGGAGCTGTTTTTT.

Only a few counts were recorded for this clonotype. The V gene is TRBV7-9, the J gene TRBJ2-5; no clear D. The germline V and J ends were trimmed by 2 bases and 0 bases, with 7 bases remaining between them. Germline V gene data show CDR1 as SEHNR and CDR2 as FQNEAQ (reference sequence). The CDR3 totals 14 residues. The CDR3 DNA reads as TGTGCCAGCAGCTTACCCGAATACCAAGAGACCCAGTACTTC. Translated: CASSLPEYQETQYF.

The rearrangement uses TRBV28 and TRBJ1-2; D unresolved. Per germline, CDR1 MDHEN and CDR2 SYDVKM. V lost 2 bases and J 1 base, leaving 8 bases between the germline ends. The CDR3 sequence is 14 residues long. Written as DNA, the CDR3 is TGTGCCAGCAGTTTAGGGCGTGGTAACTATGGCTACACCTTC. Translating gives CASSLGRGNYGYTF.

The chain links TRBV6-1 to TRBJ2-3; D remains unclear. V gave up 5 bases and J gave up 2 bases, with 8 bases separating them. Per germline, CDR1 MNHNS and CDR2 SASEGT. The CDR3 extends over 13 amino acids. The CDR3 region has the DNA TGTGCCAGCAGTCAACCTTACACAGATACGCAGTATTTT. Translating gives CASSQPYTDTQYF.

The chain couples TRBV20-1 to TRBJ1-6; 12 bases agree with TRBD1. The germline V gene encodes CDR1 DFQATT and CDR2 SNEGSKA (reference sequence). The ends lost 5 bases at V and 8 bases at J; junction bases unmatched: 10. This CDR3 comprises 16 residues. The chain's CDR3 is CSADPGTGGGDSPLHF. As DNA, the CDR3 is TGCAGTGCTGACCCCGGGACAGGGGGCGGCGATTCACCCCTCCACTTT.

V is TRBV15 and J is TRBJ1-2; tentative D call: TRBD1 (5 bases). The length of the CDR3 is 14 residues. V was clipped by 1 base and J by 3 bases, with 9 bases between them. Per germline, CDR1 LNHNV and CDR2 YYDKDF (reference sequence). This CDR3 is CATSRGLGDYGYTF. CDR3 DNA: TGTGCCACCAGCAGAGGGTTGGGGGACTATGGCTACACCTTC.

CDR3 DNA sequence: TGTGCCAGCAGCCCTAGCGGGAGGGCCCGCGGTGAGCAGTTCTTC. Residues: CASSPSGRARGEQFF. The chain combines TRBV7-8 with TRBJ2-1, with 12 bases that match TRBD2. CDR3 length: 15 residues. Germline V gene lookup returns CDR1 SGHVS and CDR2 FQNEAQ. After removal of 5 bases from V and 9 bases from J, the junction contained 8 bases not matched to a gene. The entire variable domain, with the rest obtained from reference TRBV7-8 and TRBJ2-1, is as follows: GAGVSQSPRYKVAKRGQDVALRCDPISGHVSLFWYQQALGQGPEFLTYFQNEAQLDKSGLPSDRFFAERPEGSVSTLKIQRTQQEDSAVYLCASSPSGRARGEQFFGPGTRLTVL.

The genes are TRBV2 and TRBJ2-5, with D unresolved. Germline lookup yields CDR1 SNHLY and CDR2 FYNNEI. This CDR3 has 14 residues. V was pared by 3 bases and J by 4 bases, with 12 bases between. The CDR3 region has the DNA TGTGCCAGCAGTGACGGTCGTACCGGAGAGACCCAGTACTTC. It codes for CASSDGRTGETQYF.

V usage is TRBV10-3 and J usage is TRBJ2-1; tentatively, D is TRBD2 (7 bases). Germline-derived CDR1 and CDR2 are ENHRY and SYGVKD. Trimming pared 6 bases from V and 16 bases from J, leaving 25 bases between. CDR3 size: 14 residues. CDR3 protein: CAIRRGGLADPPFF. The DNA of the CDR3 is TGTGCCATCAGGAGGGGGGGGCTAGCGGACCCCCCCTTCTTC.

This clonotype came up once. This rearrangement joins TRBV7-9 to TRBJ2-1; D unresolved. There are 15 residues in the CDR3. V shed 5 bases and J shed 7 bases, with 18 bases lying between them. Germline V gives CDR1 SEHNR, CDR2 FQNEAQ (reference sequence). CDR3 region: CASSPPPQTLNEQFF. In DNA form, the CDR3 reads TGTGCCAGCAGCCCCCCGCCCCAGACGTTGAATGAGCAGTTCTTC.

The rearrangement uses TRBV20-1 and TRBJ2-5; 8 positions match TRBD1. The junction had 12 bases not matched to a gene; V was cut back by 5 bases and J by 1 base. The CDR3 consists of 16 residues. Germline lookup yields CDR1 DFQATT and CDR2 SNEGSKA (reference sequence). CDR3 in DNA: TGCAGTGCTCCTCGACAGGGGTACGAGACCCAAGAGACCCAGTACTTC. Translating it yields CSAPRQGYETQETQYF.

This clonotype has a handful of counts. The gene calls are TRBV20-1 and TRBJ2-3; 15 bases map to TRBD2. The ends lost 6 bases at V and 6 bases at J; junction bases unmatched: 4. The CDR3 covers 14 residues. The germline gives CDR1 DFQATT, CDR2 SNEGSKA (reference sequence). CDR3: CSAGLAGGLDTQYF. The CDR3 bases are TGCAGTGCGGGACTAGCGGGAGGTCTGGATACGCAGTATTTT.

This clonotype was picked up a small number of times. V is TRBV20-1 and J is TRBJ2-7; TRBD2 matches 10 bases. CDR3 length equals 15 residues. Trimming removed 3 bases from V and 0 bases from J; junction bases left unmatched: 5. The germline CDR1 and CDR2 sequences are DFQATT and SNEGSKA (reference sequence). The CDR3 protein is CSASRSSGSSYEQYF. CDR3 in DNA: TGCAGTGCTAGCAGGTCTAGCGGGAGCTCCTACGAGCAGTACTTC.

The J gene is TRBJ2-1, the V gene TRBV20-1, with 9 bases matching TRBD2. The CDR3 runs to 17 residues. V gave up 3 bases and J gave up 1 base; unmatched junction bases: 10. Germline V gene lookup returns CDR1 DFQATT and CDR2 SNEGSKA (reference sequence). CDR3 coding DNA: TGCAGTGCTAGGTTCCTAGCGGGAATACTATCCTACAATGAGCAGTTCTTC. This gives the protein CSARFLAGILSYNEQFF.

Only one count was recorded for this clonotype. This sequence joins TRBV27 and TRBJ2-1; 12 bases align to TRBD2. Germline trimming cut 5 bases from V and 0 bases from J; bases unmatched to any gene: 2. This CDR3 has 16 amino acids. Germline-derived CDR1 and CDR2 are MNHEY and SMNVEV (reference sequence). In DNA form, the CDR3 reads TGTGCCAGCAGTCGGACTAGCGGGGTCTCCTACAATGAGCAGTTCTTC. It codes for CASSRTSGVSYNEQFF.

This clonotype was seen a handful of times. V is TRBV20-1 and J is TRBJ2-7; no clear D gene. Germline assignment: CDR1 DFQATT and CDR2 SNEGSKA (reference sequence). Trimming took 5 bases from V and 4 from J, leaving 18 bases between them. CDR3 size: 14 residues. In nucleotides, the CDR3 is TGCAGTGCTCCCGGACCGCGGAACGGGTACGAGCAGTACTTC. This gives the protein CSAPGPRNGYEQYF.

The chain has TRBV23-1 and TRBJ2-5, with D perhaps TRBD1 (5 bases). TRBV23-1 is known as an ORF, though its function is uncertain. The V end was cut by 6 bases, the J end by 5 bases, with 19 bases between. This CDR3 contains 15 residues. CDR3 region: CASSLNGRSGETQYF. The CDR3 bases are TGCGCCAGCAGCCTCAACGGACGGTCAGGGGAGACCCAGTACTTC.

V is TRBV25-1 and J is TRBJ2-1, with 13 bases fitting TRBD2. The CDR3 loop spans 18 amino acids. Trimming at V came to 4 bases and at J to 6 bases, leaving 12 bases not matched to a gene. In germline, CDR1 is MGHDK, CDR2 SYGVNS. The chain's CDR3 is CASSVGDGLAGVGNEQFF. The CDR3, as DNA: TGTGCCAGCAGTGTCGGCGACGGACTAGCGGGAGTTGGCAATGAGCAGTTCTTC.

The chain uses TRBV7-6 and TRBJ1-1; TRBD1 is a possible D gene (5 bases). Trimming pared 3 bases from V and 4 bases from J, leaving 12 bases between. Germline CDR1 is SGHVS and CDR2 is FNYEAQ. This CDR3 has 14 residues. The CDR3 region has the DNA TGTGCCAGCAGCTTGACAGCCAAAGGCACTGAAGCTTTCTTT. Residues: CASSLTAKGTEAFF.

The chain is built from TRBV20-1 and TRBJ1-6; 10 positions agree with TRBD1. This CDR3 is 17 amino acids long. V shed 4 bases and J 10 bases; nucleotides not matched to a gene: 16. Germline V gives CDR1 DFQATT, CDR2 SNEGSKA (reference sequence). CDR3 sequence: CSAIIYPGQGMRSPLHF. The CDR3 nucleotides read TGCAGTGCTATTATTTACCCGGGACAGGGGATGCGGTCACCCCTCCACTTT.

V is TRBV20-1 and J is TRBJ2-5, with D uncertain. The CDR3 runs 15 residues. CDR1 is DFQATT, CDR2 SNEGSKA, per germline (reference sequence). The V end lost 3 bases, the J end lost 0 bases, and 14 bases lay between the germline ends. The CDR3 protein is CSASRSWVYQETQYF. In DNA, the CDR3 is TGCAGTGCTAGTCGTAGCTGGGTGTACCAAGAGACCCAGTACTTC.

This clonotype occurred a few times. J is TRBJ2-7 and V is TRBV7-2; weak D call: TRBD2 (6 bases). V lost 5 bases to trimming and J lost 6 bases, with 17 bases between them. The CDR3 loop spans 14 amino acids. Looked up from germline, CDR1 is SGHTA and CDR2 is FQGNSA. The CDR3 DNA reads as TGTGCCAGCAGCCCGCGGGACTTCCCTCCCGAGCAGTACTTC. This gives the protein CASSPRDFPPEQYF.

The chain combines TRBV20-1 with TRBJ1-1, with no clear D. Germline loops: CDR1 DFQATT, CDR2 SNEGSKA (reference sequence). The CDR3 covers 15 residues. Trimming left V 3 bases short and J 0 bases short, with 14 bases between. CDR3 amino acids: CSARVHSGLNTEAFF. The CDR3 nucleotides read TGCAGTGCTAGGGTACATTCCGGACTGAACACTGAAGCTTTCTTT.

The V gene is TRBV10-3, the J gene TRBJ2-3; no firm D call. The CDR3 runs 16 residues. V gave up 5 bases and J gave up 0 bases, with 15 bases separating them. The germline gives CDR1 ENHRY, CDR2 SYGVKD. CDR3 in amino acids: CAISPRTSGSTDTQYF. The CDR3 coding sequence is TGTGCCATCAGTCCTAGGACCTCCGGGAGCACAGATACGCAGTATTTT.

This clonotype was found a few times. The chain recombines TRBV20-1 with TRBJ2-7; 8 bases map to TRBD2. Germline CDR1 reads DFQATT; CDR2 reads SNEGSKA (reference sequence). The CDR3 consists of 14 residues. V shed 4 bases and J 7 bases; nucleotides not matched to a gene: 12. The CDR3 DNA reads as TGCAGTGCTAAGAGGAGGGGCGGGAGGTCGGAGCAGTACTTC. The encoded protein is CSAKRRGGRSEQYF.

V gene TRBV24-1 combines with J gene TRBJ2-5, with D perhaps matching TRBD2 (6 bases). CDR1 and CDR2 (germline): KGHDR, SFDVKD. The length of the CDR3 is 15 residues. V was clipped by 3 bases and J by 7 bases, with 17 bases between them. The CDR3 loop reads CATSDPGRDGGTQYF. The CDR3 nucleotides are TGTGCCACCAGTGATCCAGGACGAGACGGGGGGACCCAGTACTTC.

This clonotype was seen only a few times. This rearrangement joins TRBV7-3 to TRBJ2-1; D uncertain. This CDR3 is 13 amino acids long. Germline CDR1 reads SGHTA; CDR2 reads FQGTGA. With 5 bases removed from V and 10 bases from J, the gap between germline ends came to 15 bases. CDR3 in DNA: TGTGCCAGCAGCCCCACGATAGGCGGAGAGCAGTTCTTC. Its translation: CASSPTIGGEQFF.

This chain uses TRBV2 with TRBJ1-5; 7 bases map to TRBD1. CDR3 length: 14 amino acids. The germline CDR1 and CDR2 sequences are SNHLY and FYNNEI. With 7 bases clipped from V and 4 bases from J, the junction kept 7 bases outside the gene matches. CDR3 amino acids: CASTAQDRNQPQHF. The CDR3 nucleotides read TGTGCCAGCACTGCCCAGGACAGGAATCAGCCCCAGCATTTT.